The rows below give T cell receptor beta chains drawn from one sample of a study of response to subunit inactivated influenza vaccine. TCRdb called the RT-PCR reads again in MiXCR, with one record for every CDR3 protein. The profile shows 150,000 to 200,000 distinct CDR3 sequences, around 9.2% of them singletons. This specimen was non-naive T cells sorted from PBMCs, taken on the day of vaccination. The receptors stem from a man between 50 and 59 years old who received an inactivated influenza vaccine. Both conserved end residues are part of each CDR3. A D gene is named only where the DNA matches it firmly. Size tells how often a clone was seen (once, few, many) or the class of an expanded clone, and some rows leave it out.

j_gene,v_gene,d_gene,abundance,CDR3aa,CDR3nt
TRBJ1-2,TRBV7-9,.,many,CASSARDTLNYGYTF,TGTGCCAGCAGCGCCCGGGACACGCTTAACTATGGCTACACCTTC
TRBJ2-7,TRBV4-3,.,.,CASSQDAAKQYF,TGCGCCAGCAGCCAAGATGCGGCTAAGCAGTACTTC
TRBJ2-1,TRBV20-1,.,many,CSADSAAWGNEQFF,TGCAGTGCGGACAGTGCCGCTTGGGGCAATGAGCAGTTCTTC
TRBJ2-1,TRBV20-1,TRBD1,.,CSARDRDRTYNEQFF,TGCAGTGCTAGAGATCGGGACAGGACTTACAATGAGCAGTTCTTC
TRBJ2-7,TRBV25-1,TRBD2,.,CASSESLVGGSEQYF,TGTGCCAGCAGTGAATCCCTCGTGGGAGGGAGCGAGCAGTACTTC
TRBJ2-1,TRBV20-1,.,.,CSARDSRGSGHEQFF,TGCAGTGCTAGAGATAGTCGAGGGAGCGGCCACGAGCAGTTCTTC
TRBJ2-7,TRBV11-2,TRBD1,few,CASSLGDRGGEQYF,TGTGCCAGCAGCTTAGGGGACAGGGGAGGCGAGCAGTACTTC
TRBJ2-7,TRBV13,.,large,CASGTGAGVYEQYF,TGTGCCAGCGGTACAGGCGCAGGTGTGTACGAGCAGTACTTC
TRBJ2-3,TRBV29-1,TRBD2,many,CSVLASGRKGRTDTQYF,TGCAGCGTTCTGGCTAGCGGGAGAAAGGGAAGGACAGATACGCAGTATTTT
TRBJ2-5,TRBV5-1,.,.,CASSFRAGDQETQYF,TGCGCCAGCAGCTTTCGGGCAGGGGACCAAGAGACCCAGTACTTC
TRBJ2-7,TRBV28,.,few,CASSRREQYF,TGTGCCAGCAGCCGTAGAGAGCAGTACTTC
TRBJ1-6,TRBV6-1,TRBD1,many,CASSEFGTGISPLHF,TGTGCCAGCAGTGAATTCGGGACAGGGATTTCACCCCTCCACTTT
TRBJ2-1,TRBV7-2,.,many,CASSLVDSPGSYNEQFF,TGTGCCAGCAGCTTAGTAGATTCACCGGGCTCCTACAATGAGCAGTTCTTC
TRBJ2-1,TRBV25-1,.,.,CASSESTSWNSYNEQFF,TGTGCCAGCAGTGAATCGACAAGCTGGAATTCCTACAATGAGCAGTTCTTC
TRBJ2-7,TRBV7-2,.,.,CASSPGYSYEQYF,TGTGCCAGCAGCCCAGGGTACTCCTACGAGCAGTACTTC
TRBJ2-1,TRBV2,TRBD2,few,CASLWTSGPRINEQFF,TGTGCCAGTCTTTGGACTAGCGGGCCCCGTATTAATGAGCAGTTCTTC
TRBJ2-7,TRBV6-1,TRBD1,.,CASRRQGFGYEQYF,TGTGCCAGCAGGAGACAGGGGTTCGGCTACGAGCAGTACTTC
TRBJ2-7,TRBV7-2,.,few,CASSVSSYEQYF,TGTGCCAGCAGCGTCAGCTCCTACGAGCAGTACTTC
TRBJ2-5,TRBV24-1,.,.,CATSHPQGDETQYF,TGTGCCACCAGCCACCCCCAAGGGGACGAGACCCAGTACTTC
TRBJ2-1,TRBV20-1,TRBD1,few,CSARDFEARDRDYNEQFF,TGCAGTGCTAGAGATTTTGAGGCACGGGACAGAGATTACAATGAGCAGTTCTTC
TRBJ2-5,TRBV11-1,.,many,CASRGETQYF,TGTGCCAGCAGAGGAGAGACCCAGTACTTC
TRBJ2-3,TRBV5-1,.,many,CASSLGLYGRLDTQYF,TGCGCCAGCAGCCTGGGACTGTACGGGCGTTTAGATACGCAGTATTTT
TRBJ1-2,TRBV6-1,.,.,CASSEVSQTGYTF,TGTGCCAGCAGTGAAGTAAGCCAGACTGGCTACACCTTC
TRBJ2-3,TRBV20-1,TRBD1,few,CSALTRTGGSQDTQYF,TGCAGTGCTCTTACCCGGACAGGGGGTTCGCAGGATACGCAGTATTTT
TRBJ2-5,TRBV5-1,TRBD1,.,CASSLALTGGETQYF,TGCGCCAGCAGCTTGGCCTTGACAGGGGGGGAGACCCAGTACTTC
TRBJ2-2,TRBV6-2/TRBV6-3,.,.,CASTLLAPNTGELFF,TGTGCCAGCACACTACTAGCCCCGAACACCGGGGAGCTGTTTTTT
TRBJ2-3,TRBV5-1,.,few,CASSFIQGGGTDTQYF,TGCGCCAGCAGCTTTATACAGGGCGGGGGCACAGATACGCAGTATTTT
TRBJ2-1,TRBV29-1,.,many,CSVGGATKTRLSSYNEQFF,TGCAGCGTTGGTGGGGCCACAAAAACTAGGTTAAGCTCCTACAATGAGCAGTTCTTC
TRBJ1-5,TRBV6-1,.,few,CASSRQGSSQPQHF,TGTGCCAGCAGTCGCCAGGGGTCGAGCCAGCCCCAGCATTTT
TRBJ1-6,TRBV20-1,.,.,CSASSGYGVNSPLHF,TGCAGTGCTAGCTCTGGCTATGGGGTTAATTCACCCCTCCACTTT
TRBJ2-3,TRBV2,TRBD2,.,CASSVGREGTDTQYF,TGTGCCAGCAGTGTTGGGCGGGAGGGCACAGATACGCAGTATTTT
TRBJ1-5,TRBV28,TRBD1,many,CASSRYRGSNQPQHF,TGTGCCAGCAGCAGATACAGGGGAAGCAATCAGCCCCAGCATTTT
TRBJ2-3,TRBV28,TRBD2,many,CASSSLAGPITDTQYF,TGTGCCAGCAGTTCCCTAGCGGGCCCGATCACAGATACGCAGTATTTT
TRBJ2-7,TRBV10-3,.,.,CATRDFPPTYEQYF,TGTGCCACCCGGGACTTCCCGCCAACCTACGAGCAGTACTTC
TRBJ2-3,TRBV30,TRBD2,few,CAWRAGTSPADTQYF,TGTGCCTGGAGGGCCGGGACTAGCCCCGCAGATACGCAGTATTTT
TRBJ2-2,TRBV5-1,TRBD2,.,CASSTTSGRALSGELFF,TGCGCCAGCAGCACCACTAGCGGGAGGGCCCTTAGCGGGGAGCTGTTTTTT
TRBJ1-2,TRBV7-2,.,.,CASSLGLTNYGYTF,TGTGCCAGCAGCTTAGGACTTACTAACTATGGCTACACCTTC
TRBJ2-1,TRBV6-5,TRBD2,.,CASSYGTSGTYEQFF,TGTGCCAGCAGCTATGGGACTAGCGGGACCTATGAGCAGTTCTTC
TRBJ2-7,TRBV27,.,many,CASSYGRNYEQYF,TGTGCCAGCAGTTACGGACGGAACTACGAGCAGTACTTC
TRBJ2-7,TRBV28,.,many,CASSSTGMAAYEQYF,TGTGCCAGCAGTTCCACCGGGATGGCGGCGTACGAGCAGTACTTC
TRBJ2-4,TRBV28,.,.,CASRASGKNIQYF,TGTGCCAGCAGGGCATCTGGCAAAAACATTCAGTACTTC
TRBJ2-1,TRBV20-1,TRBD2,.,CRGTSGGSLNEQFF,TGCAGGGGGACTAGCGGAGGGTCCCTAAATGAGCAGTTCTTC
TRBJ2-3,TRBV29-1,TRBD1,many,CSFGQGQRDTQYF,TGCAGCTTCGGACAGGGCCAAAGAGATACGCAGTATTTT
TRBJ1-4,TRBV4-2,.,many,CASSHAGAGGAYEKLFF,TGTGCCAGCAGCCACGCTGGCGCCGGGGGGGCCTATGAAAAACTGTTTTTT
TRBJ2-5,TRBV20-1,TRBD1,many,CSARDPLSGGLGETQYF,TGCAGTGCTAGAGATCCTCTGTCAGGGGGTTTGGGAGAGACCCAGTACTTC
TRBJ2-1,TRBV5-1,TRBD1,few,CASSLAPGQGVNEQFF,TGCGCCAGCAGCTTGGCCCCAGGACAGGGGGTCAATGAGCAGTTCTTC
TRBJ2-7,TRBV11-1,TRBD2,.,CASSNPGRVYEQYF,TGTGCCAGCAGCAACCCCGGGAGGGTCTACGAGCAGTACTTC
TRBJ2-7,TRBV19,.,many,CASTGPERSEQYF,TGTGCCAGTACCGGGCCCGAAAGGAGTGAGCAGTACTTC
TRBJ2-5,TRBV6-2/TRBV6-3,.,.,CASSLREGMKTQYF,TGTGCCAGCAGCCTACGCGAGGGAATGAAGACCCAGTACTTC
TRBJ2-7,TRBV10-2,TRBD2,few,CASSDVGGTEQYF,TGCGCCAGCAGTGACGTGGGGGGGACCGAGCAGTACTTC
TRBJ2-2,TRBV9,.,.,CASSVGQGPPLTTGELFF,TGTGCCAGCAGCGTAGGGCAGGGTCCCCCCCTGACCACCGGGGAGCTGTTTTTT
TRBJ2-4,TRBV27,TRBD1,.,CASSPGQVLAKNIQYF,TGTGCCAGCAGTCCTGGACAGGTCCTAGCCAAAAACATTCAGTACTTC
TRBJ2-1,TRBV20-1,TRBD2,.,CSAPSGSKYNEQFF,TGCAGTGCTCCTAGCGGGAGTAAATACAATGAGCAGTTCTTC
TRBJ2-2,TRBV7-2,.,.,CASSEPGYTGELFF,TGTGCCAGCAGCGAGCCCGGTTACACCGGGGAGCTGTTTTTT